This TCR beta chain was identified during a study of regulatory T cells in long-lasting Graves disease. Study-wide results and limits: It was possible that the small sample size reduced accuracy. Persistent disease preferred TRBV28, TRBJ1-2 and TRBJ2-5.

Time point of the sample: newly diagnosed GD, antithyroid drugs for less than 3 months. PBMCs were the source of the RNA used for TCR sequencing. Diagnosing Graves' disease relied on the American Thyroid Association guidelines. In its sample, this clonotype was seen many times. Its antigen is currently unknown. Arm-PCR with iRepertoire HTBI primers amplified the CDR3 regions for these TCR beta libraries. TCRdb redid the calling of the multiplex PCR reads with MiXCR, one entry per CDR3 protein. The table has roughly 560,000 distinct CDR3 sequences, about 12% seen once; the top ten hold roughly 8.9%. With 1 base clipped from V and 1 base from J, the junction kept 4 bases outside the gene matches. This CDR3 spans 14 amino acids. Germline assignment: CDR1 DFQATT and CDR2 SNEGSKA (reference sequence). The same data also contributed to another study, on T cells in Graves' hyperthyroidism and ophthalmopathy. That report notes: TCR CDR3 underwent first-round RT-PCR with the HTBI primer set.

The rearrangement joins TRBV20-1 to TRBJ2-7, with TRBD1 matching 7 bases. The material sequenced was peripheral blood mononuclear cells (PBMCs), taken at new diagnosis, from a patient treated with antithyroid drugs. The clonotype was recovered from a woman between 25 and 40 years old with Graves disease. Written as DNA, the CDR3 is TGCAGTGCTAGAGCGGCAGGGGGTTCCTACGAGCAGTACTTC. This codes for CSARAAGGSYEQYF.